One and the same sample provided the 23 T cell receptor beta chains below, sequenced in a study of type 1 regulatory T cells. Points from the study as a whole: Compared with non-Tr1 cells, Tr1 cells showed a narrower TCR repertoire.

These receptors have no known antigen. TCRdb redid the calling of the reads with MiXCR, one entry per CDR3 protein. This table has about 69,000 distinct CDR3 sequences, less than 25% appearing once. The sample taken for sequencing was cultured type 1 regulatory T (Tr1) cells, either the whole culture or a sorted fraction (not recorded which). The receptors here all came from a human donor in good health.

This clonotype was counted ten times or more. The CDR3 DNA reads as TGTGCCAGCAGCTTCCCCGGTTCCTACGAGCAGTACTTC. This encodes CASSFPGSYEQYF. This rearrangement joins TRBV7-8 to TRBJ2-7; D gene ambiguous. V lost 3 bases and J 1 base, leaving 7 bases between the germline ends. Germline values: CDR1 SGHVS, CDR2 FQNEAQ. The CDR3 loop spans 13 amino acids.

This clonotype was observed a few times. This CDR3 reads CASSSEGLATDTQYF. The CDR3 nucleotides read TGCGCCAGCAGCTCAGAGGGGCTAGCGACAGATACGCAGTATTTT. This sequence joins TRBV5-1 and TRBJ2-3; D possibly corresponds to TRBD2 (6 bases). The CDR3 consists of 15 residues. V was clipped by 3 bases and J by 3 bases, with 14 bases between them. The germline V gene has CDR1 SGHRS and CDR2 YFSETQ.

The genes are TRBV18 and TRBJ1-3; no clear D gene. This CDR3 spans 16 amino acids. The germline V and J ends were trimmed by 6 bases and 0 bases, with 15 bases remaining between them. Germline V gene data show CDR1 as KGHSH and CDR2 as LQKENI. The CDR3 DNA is TGTGCCAGCTCTCCAATAGACACCTCCTCTGGAAACACCATATATTTT. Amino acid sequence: CASSPIDTSSGNTIYF.

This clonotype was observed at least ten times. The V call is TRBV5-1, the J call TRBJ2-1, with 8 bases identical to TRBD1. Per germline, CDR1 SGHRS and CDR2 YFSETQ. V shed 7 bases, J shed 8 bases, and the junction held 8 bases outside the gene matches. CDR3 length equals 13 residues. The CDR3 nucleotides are TGCGCCAGCCGACAGGGGCGGGGAGATGAGCAGTTCTTC. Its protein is CASRQGRGDEQFF.

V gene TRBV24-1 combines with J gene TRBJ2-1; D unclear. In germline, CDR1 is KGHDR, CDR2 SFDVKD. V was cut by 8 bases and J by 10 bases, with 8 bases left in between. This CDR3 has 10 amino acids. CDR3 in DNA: TGTGCCACCACTGAGACAGAGCAGTTCTTC. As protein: CATTETEQFF.

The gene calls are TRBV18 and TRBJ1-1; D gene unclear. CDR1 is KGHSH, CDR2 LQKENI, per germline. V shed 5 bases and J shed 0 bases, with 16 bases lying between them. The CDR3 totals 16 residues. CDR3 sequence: CASSLDRDPMNTEAFF. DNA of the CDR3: TGTGCCAGCTCATTAGACCGGGATCCCATGAACACTGAAGCTTTCTTT.

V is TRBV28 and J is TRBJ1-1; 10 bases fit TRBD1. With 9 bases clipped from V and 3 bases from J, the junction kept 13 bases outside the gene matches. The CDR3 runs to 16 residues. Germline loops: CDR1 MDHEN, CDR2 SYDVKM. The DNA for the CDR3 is TGTGCCAGAAACACGGGTAGGACAGGGGGTGACACTGAAGCTTTCTTT. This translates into CARNTGRTGGDTEAFF.

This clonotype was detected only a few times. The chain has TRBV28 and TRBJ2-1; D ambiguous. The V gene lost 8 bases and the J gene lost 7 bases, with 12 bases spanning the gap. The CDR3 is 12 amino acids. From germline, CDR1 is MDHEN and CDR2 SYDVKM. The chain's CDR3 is CASGLGFNEQFF. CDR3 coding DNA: TGTGCCAGCGGCTTGGGGTTTAATGAGCAGTTCTTC.

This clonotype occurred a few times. This CDR3 is CASSSTPRDLPTEAFF. The CDR3 DNA is TGCGCCAGCAGCTCAACCCCTCGGGATCTGCCGACTGAAGCTTTCTTT. The V and J genes are TRBV5-1 and TRBJ1-1; unclear D gene. CDR1 is SGHRS and CDR2 is YFSETQ in the germline V gene. Deletions cut 3 bases from V and 5 bases from J, with 20 bases between. The length of the CDR3 is 16 residues.

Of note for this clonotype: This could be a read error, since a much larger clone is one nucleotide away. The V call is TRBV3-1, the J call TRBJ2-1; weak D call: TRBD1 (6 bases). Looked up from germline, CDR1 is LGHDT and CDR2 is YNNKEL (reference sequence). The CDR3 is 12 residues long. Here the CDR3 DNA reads TGTGCCGGCAGCTCACAGGGTATAGAGCAGTTCTTC. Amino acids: CAGSSQGIEQFF.

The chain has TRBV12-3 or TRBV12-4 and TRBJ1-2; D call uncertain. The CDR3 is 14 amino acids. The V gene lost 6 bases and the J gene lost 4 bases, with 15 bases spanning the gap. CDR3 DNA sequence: TGTGCCAGCAGCCCGACGCGGAGATCCTATGGCTACACCTTC. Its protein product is CASSPTRRSYGYTF.

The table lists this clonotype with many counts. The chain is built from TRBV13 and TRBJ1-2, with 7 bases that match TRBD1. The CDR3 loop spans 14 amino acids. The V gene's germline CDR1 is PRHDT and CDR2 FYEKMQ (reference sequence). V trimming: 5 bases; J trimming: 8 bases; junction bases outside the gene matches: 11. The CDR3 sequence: CASSRLGGAGGYTF. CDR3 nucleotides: TGTGCCAGCAGCCGCCTAGGGGGCGCAGGGGGCTACACCTTC.

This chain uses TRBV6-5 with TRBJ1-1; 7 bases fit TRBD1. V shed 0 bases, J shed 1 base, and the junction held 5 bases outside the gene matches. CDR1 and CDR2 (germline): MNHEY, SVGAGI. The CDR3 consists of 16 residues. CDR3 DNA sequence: TGTGCCAGCAGTTACTCGACCGGGACAGCGAACACTGAAGCTTTCTTT. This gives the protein CASSYSTGTANTEAFF.

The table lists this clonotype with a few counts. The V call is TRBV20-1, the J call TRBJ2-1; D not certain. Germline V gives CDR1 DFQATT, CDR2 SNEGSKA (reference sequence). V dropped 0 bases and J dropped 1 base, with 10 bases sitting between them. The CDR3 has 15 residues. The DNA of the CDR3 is TGCAGTGCTAGAGACCAAGTAGTGTCCTACAATGAGCAGTTCTTC. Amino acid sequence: CSARDQVVSYNEQFF.

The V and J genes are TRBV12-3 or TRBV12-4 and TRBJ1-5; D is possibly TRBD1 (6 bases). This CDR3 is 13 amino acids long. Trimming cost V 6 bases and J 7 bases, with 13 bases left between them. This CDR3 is CASRARDTQPQHF. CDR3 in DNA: TGTGCCAGCAGGGCGAGGGACACACAGCCCCAGCATTTT.

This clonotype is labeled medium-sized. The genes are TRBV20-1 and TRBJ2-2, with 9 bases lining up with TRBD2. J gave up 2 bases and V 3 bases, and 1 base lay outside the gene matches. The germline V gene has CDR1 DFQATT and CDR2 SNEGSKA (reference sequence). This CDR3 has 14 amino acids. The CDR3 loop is CSARTSGNTGELFF. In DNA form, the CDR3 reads TGCAGTGCTAGGACTAGCGGTAACACCGGGGAGCTGTTTTTT.

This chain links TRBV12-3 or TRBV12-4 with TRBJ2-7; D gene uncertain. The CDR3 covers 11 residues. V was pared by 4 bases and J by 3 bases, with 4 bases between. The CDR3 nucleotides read TGTGCCAGCAGTTCTGTCTACGAGCAGTACTTC. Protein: CASSSVYEQYF.

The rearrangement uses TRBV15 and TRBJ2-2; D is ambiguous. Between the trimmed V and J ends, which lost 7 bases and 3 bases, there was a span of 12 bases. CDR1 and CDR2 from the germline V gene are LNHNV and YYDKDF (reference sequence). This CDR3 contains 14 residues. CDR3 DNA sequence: TGTGCCACCAACAGCCGGTCCCACACCGGGGAGCTGTTTTTT. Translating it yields CATNSRSHTGELFF.

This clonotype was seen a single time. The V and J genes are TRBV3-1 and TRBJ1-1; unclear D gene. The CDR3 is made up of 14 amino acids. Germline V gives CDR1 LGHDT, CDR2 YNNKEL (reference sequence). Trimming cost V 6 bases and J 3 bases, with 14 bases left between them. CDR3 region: CASRFASSDTEAFF. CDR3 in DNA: TGTGCCAGCAGGTTTGCCAGCTCGGACACTGAAGCTTTCTTT.

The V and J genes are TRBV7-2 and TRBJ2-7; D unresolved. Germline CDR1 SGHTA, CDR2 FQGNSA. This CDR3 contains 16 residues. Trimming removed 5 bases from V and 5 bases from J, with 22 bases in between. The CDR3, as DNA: TGTGCCAGCAGCCACCAGGAAGGGCGTGGGTTCGACGAGCAGTACTTC. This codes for CASSHQEGRGFDEQYF.

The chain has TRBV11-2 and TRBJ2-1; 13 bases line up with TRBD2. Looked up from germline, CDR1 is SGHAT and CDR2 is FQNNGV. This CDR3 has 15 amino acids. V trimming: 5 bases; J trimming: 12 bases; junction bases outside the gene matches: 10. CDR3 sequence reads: CASSIARTSGRPQFF. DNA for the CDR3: TGTGCCAGCAGCATTGCTCGGACTAGCGGGAGACCGCAGTTCTTC. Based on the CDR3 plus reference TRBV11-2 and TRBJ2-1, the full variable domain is EAGVAQSPRYKIIEKRQSVAFWCNPISGHATLYWYQQILGQGPKLLIQFQNNGVVDDSQLPKDRFSAERLKGVDSTLKIQPAKLEDSAVYLCASSIARTSGRPQFFGPGTRLTVL.

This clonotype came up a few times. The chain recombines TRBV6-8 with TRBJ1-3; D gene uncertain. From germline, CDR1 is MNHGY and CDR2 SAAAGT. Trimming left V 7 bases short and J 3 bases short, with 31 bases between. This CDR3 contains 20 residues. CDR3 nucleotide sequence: TGTGCCAGCACTATAAAATATCGTGTCCTTGGCCCTTGGGGTGGAAACACCATATATTTT. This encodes CASTIKYRVLGPWGGNTIYF.

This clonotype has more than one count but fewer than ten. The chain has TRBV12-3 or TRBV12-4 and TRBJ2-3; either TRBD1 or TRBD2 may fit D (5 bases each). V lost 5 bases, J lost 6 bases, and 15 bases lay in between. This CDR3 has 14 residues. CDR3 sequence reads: CASSIPGPGDTQYF. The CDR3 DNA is TGTGCCAGCAGTATACCGGGACCTGGGGATACGCAGTATTTT.